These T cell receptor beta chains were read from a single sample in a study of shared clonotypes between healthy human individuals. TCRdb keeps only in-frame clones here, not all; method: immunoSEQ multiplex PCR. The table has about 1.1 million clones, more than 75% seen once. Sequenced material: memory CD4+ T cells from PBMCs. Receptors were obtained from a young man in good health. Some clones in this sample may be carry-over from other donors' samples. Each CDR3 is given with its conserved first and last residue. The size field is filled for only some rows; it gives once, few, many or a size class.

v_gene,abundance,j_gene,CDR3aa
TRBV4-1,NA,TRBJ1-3,CASSQAADRISGNTIYF
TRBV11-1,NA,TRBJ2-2,CASRAGTGQDSGELFF
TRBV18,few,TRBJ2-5,CASSPGTGGETQYF
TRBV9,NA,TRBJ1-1,CASSVDERRPPEAFF
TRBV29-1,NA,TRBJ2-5,CSVVGERNLETQYF
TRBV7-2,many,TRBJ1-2,CASSPDSWNYGYTF
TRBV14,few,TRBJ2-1,CASSGSLVRAGLQFF
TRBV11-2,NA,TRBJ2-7,CASTRPGGVLEQYF
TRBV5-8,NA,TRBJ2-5,CASSFPGVETQYF
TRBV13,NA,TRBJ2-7,CASSLSGPEDEQYF
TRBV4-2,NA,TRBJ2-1,CASSQAEGLWQFF
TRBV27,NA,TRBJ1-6,CASSVGGRSPSLHF
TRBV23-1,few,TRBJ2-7,CASSQKVAPESYEQYF
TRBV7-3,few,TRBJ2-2,CASSLPGLAGNTGELFF
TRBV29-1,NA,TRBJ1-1,CSAGQGKGTEAFF
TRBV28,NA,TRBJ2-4,CASSLGGDIQYF
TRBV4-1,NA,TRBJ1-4,CASSRQGGRVEEKLFF
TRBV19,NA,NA,CASSKGRVYEQYF
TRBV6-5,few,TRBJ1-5,CASSAKVNGNQPQHF
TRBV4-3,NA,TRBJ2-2,CASSQQTGLWTGELFF
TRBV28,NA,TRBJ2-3,CALGGDTQYF
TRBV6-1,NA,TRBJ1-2,CASSDPLNYGYTF
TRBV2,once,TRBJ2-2,CASRPYTGELFF
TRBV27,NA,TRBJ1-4,CASLPAGGPTNEKLFF
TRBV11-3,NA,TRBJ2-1,CASSASFGGRSNEQFF